Listed here are 26 T cell receptor beta chains from one sample, sequenced in a study of T cells after yellow fever vaccination (dated by TCRdb to the late 2010s). Library prep was done by 5' RACE. The sample was run on an Illumina HiSeq 2500. TCRdb itself trimmed the public reads at Q25 with fastp, ran MiXCR and retained productive beta chains. Rows are unified per CDR3 protein, each entry keeping the most common DNA and genes. This sample lists some 300,000 distinct CDR3 sequences; 7% to 9% were detected once. Approximately 18% of the sample is in the top ten clones. Reading the label with the study, this specimen's treatment or condition is: live attenuated yellow fever vaccine strain. The starting material was PBMCs, obtained around 45 days after the first yellow fever vaccination. The receptors originated from a young man who received the YFV17D yellow fever vaccine.

The sample holds a few counts of this clonotype. The chain links TRBV11-2 to TRBJ2-5; D is undetermined. CDR1 and CDR2 from the germline V gene are SGHAT and FQNNGV. CDR3 length: 11 amino acids. V lost 5 bases, J lost 7 bases, and 8 bases lay in between. This CDR3 is CASSQRRTQYF. The CDR3 region has the DNA TGTGCCAGCAGCCAGAGGAGGACCCAGTACTTC.

This clonotype was seen only a few times. The chain uses TRBV4-3 and TRBJ1-3, with D hard to call. The V gene's germline CDR1 is LGHNA and CDR2 YSLEER. V gave up 1 base and J gave up 0 bases, with 16 bases separating them. This CDR3 spans 18 amino acids. The CDR3 coding sequence is TGCGCCAGCAGCCAAGGCTCTGGACTGGCTACCTCTGGAAACACCATATATTTT. It is translated as CASSQGSGLATSGNTIYF.

This chain connects TRBV7-9 to TRBJ1-4; maybe TRBD1 (5 bases). This CDR3 is built from 14 residues. The germline V and J ends were trimmed by 2 bases and 5 bases, with 9 bases remaining between them. Germline values: CDR1 SEHNR, CDR2 FQNEAQ (reference sequence). CDR3: CASSLTRQNEKLFF. The DNA for the CDR3 is TGTGCCAGCAGCTTAACAAGACAGAATGAAAAACTGTTTTTT.

There are a few counts of this clonotype. V is TRBV5-4 and J is TRBJ1-4; 9 bases agree with TRBD1. The germline gives CDR1 SGHNT, CDR2 YYREEE (reference sequence). After removal of 4 bases from V and 7 bases from J, the junction contained 5 bases not matched to a gene. CDR3 length equals 14 residues. The CDR3 loop reads CASSLQGASEKLFF. CDR3 DNA: TGTGCCAGCAGCCTACAGGGGGCGAGTGAAAAACTGTTTTTT.

This clonotype has ten or more counts. V is TRBV20-1 and J is TRBJ2-1; 9 bases map to TRBD1. V was clipped by 0 bases and J by 7 bases; unmatched bases: 13. CDR1 is DFQATT and CDR2 is SNEGSKA in the germline V gene (reference sequence). The CDR3 extends over 17 amino acids. CDR3 sequence reads: CSARDRVRTGVENEQFF. Written as DNA, the CDR3 is TGCAGTGCTAGAGATCGGGTTAGGACAGGGGTAGAGAATGAGCAGTTCTTC.

This clonotype was counted a few times. The chain employs TRBV12-3 or TRBV12-4 and TRBJ1-1; D is unclear. The V end lost 7 bases, the J end lost 5 bases, and 14 bases lay between the germline ends. This CDR3 has 13 residues. The CDR3 sequence: CASTVGGRTEAFF. The CDR3 DNA reads as TGTGCCAGCACCGTGGGCGGGAGGACTGAAGCTTTCTTT.

This clonotype was counted a few times. V usage is TRBV9 and J usage is TRBJ2-5, with TRBD1 identical over 10 bases. Per germline, CDR1 SGDLS and CDR2 YYNGEE. The CDR3 length is 14 residues. The V and J ends lost 2 bases and 4 bases, in that order; junction bases with no gene match: 2. For the CDR3, the DNA is TGTGCCAGCAGCGTTCGGACAGGGGGAGAGACCCAGTACTTC. This codes for CASSVRTGGETQYF.

This clonotype was seen more than once but under ten times. A junction end diverges from the germline sequence, so it may reflect a read error. The chain joins TRBV7-3 to TRBJ2-2; D gene ambiguous. The V gene's germline CDR1 is SGHTA and CDR2 FQGTGA. The length of the CDR3 is 13 residues. The CDR3 reads CACSSNPAGELFF. CDR3 sequence (DNA): TGTGCCTGCAGCTCCAACCCGGCCGGGGAGCTGTTTTTT.

Ten or more counts support this clonotype. The chain joins TRBV24-1 to TRBJ2-3, with 13 bases matching TRBD2. Looked up from germline, CDR1 is KGHDR and CDR2 is SFDVKD. The CDR3 extends over 16 amino acids. Trimming at V came to 0 bases and at J to 6 bases, leaving 2 bases not matched to a gene. The CDR3 nucleotides read TGTGCCACCAGTGATTTGGGACTAGCGGGGGCGGATACGCAGTATTTT. This translates into CATSDLGLAGADTQYF.

The sample holds a few counts of this clonotype. The chain carries TRBV5-5 and TRBJ1-6, with a possible D match to TRBD1 (5 bases). V lost 1 base, J lost 8 bases, and 13 bases lay in between. The CDR3 has 15 residues. CDR1 and CDR2 from the germline V gene are SGHKS and YYEKEE (reference sequence). CDR3 residues: CASSLRTGMDSPLHF. For the CDR3, the DNA is TGTGCCAGCAGCTTGCGTACAGGAATGGATTCACCCCTCCACTTT.

The chain employs TRBV7-6 and TRBJ2-5, with D perhaps matching TRBD1 (6 bases). Germline CDR1 reads SGHVS; CDR2 reads FNYEAQ. The ends were cut back, 3 bases at V and 0 bases at J, with 11 bases in the middle. The CDR3 covers 15 residues. CDR3 residues: CASSLGTPYQETQYF. As DNA, the CDR3 is TGTGCCAGCAGCTTGGGGACACCGTACCAAGAGACCCAGTACTTC.

This clonotype was seen a few times. This chain links TRBV4-2 with TRBJ1-3; D uncertain. The CDR3 is 16 residues long. V lost 0 bases to trimming and J lost 4 bases, with 13 bases between them. The germline gives CDR1 LGHNA, CDR2 YNFKEQ. The CDR3 nucleotides read TGTGCCAGCAGCCAAGATGGCACGCAAGCCGGAAACACCATATATTTT. Translation gives CASSQDGTQAGNTIYF.

The genes are TRBV5-6 and TRBJ2-5; D might be TRBD1 or TRBD2, each matching 6 bases. The CDR3 sequence is 14 residues long. Germline CDR1 is SGHDT and CDR2 is YYEEEE. V was pared by 4 bases and J by 3 bases, with 13 bases between. CDR3 sequence (DNA): TGTGCCAGCAGCCGGCCGGGGGCTGAAGAGACCCAGTACTTC. Its translation: CASSRPGAEETQYF.

The sample holds a few counts of this clonotype. The genes are TRBV4-3 and TRBJ1-5; 7 bases line up with TRBD1. The CDR3 has 15 residues. V shed 6 bases, J shed 1 base, and the junction held 6 bases outside the gene matches. Germline CDR1 LGHNA, CDR2 YSLEER. The CDR3 region is CASSRDRASNQPQHF. CDR3 DNA: TGCGCCAGCAGTCGCGACAGGGCAAGCAATCAGCCCCAGCATTTT.

This clonotype has only a few counts. This chain links TRBV20-1 with TRBJ2-3; TRBD2 matches 9 bases. V was clipped by 1 base and J by 4 bases; unmatched bases: 12. CDR3 length: 17 amino acids. Germline lookup yields CDR1 DFQATT and CDR2 SNEGSKA (reference sequence). This CDR3 is CSARGPPGGGAPDTQYF. The CDR3, as DNA: TGCAGTGCTAGAGGCCCCCCTGGCGGGGGGGCCCCAGATACGCAGTATTTT.

CDR3 sequence: CSAGRDRVEETQYF. CDR3 nucleotides: TGCAGTGCCGGAAGGGACAGGGTTGAAGAGACCCAGTACTTC. The chain carries TRBV20-1 and TRBJ2-5; TRBD1 matches 9 bases. Germline V gene lookup returns CDR1 DFQATT and CDR2 SNEGSKA (reference sequence). V trimming: 6 bases; J trimming: 3 bases; junction bases outside the gene matches: 8. The CDR3 is 14 residues long.

The J gene is TRBJ1-5, the V gene TRBV19; D gene uncertain. The germline V gene has CDR1 LNHDA and CDR2 SQIVND (reference sequence). This CDR3 spans 13 amino acids. The ends were cut back, 4 bases at V and 5 bases at J, with 9 bases in the middle. CDR3 in DNA: TGTGCCAGTAGTAGGCAAACGGATCAGCCCCAGCATTTT. Translated, it gives CASSRQTDQPQHF.

The chain joins TRBV7-2 to TRBJ2-2; D is ambiguous. This CDR3 region has 13 residues. V dropped 3 bases and J dropped 6 bases, with 8 bases sitting between them. The germline gives CDR1 SGHTA, CDR2 FQGNSA. In DNA, the CDR3 is TGTGCCAGCAGCTTTGGGTTGTCCGGGGAGCTGTTTTTT. Protein: CASSFGLSGELFF. Drawing the rest from reference TRBV7-2 and TRBJ2-2, the complete variable domain is GAGVSQSPSNKVTEKGKDVELRCDPISGHTALYWYRQSLGQGLEFLIYFQGNSAPDKSGLPSDRFSAERTGGSVSTLTIQRTQQEDSAVYLCASSFGLSGELFFGEGSRLTVL.

This clonotype showed up many times. CDR3 sequence reads: CATSRIARETQYF. The CDR3 coding sequence is TGTGCCACCAGCAGAATTGCTAGGGAGACCCAGTACTTC. V and J are TRBV15 and TRBJ2-5, with D unclear. Deletions cut 2 bases from V and 5 bases from J, with 9 bases between. Germline loops: CDR1 LNHNV, CDR2 YYDKDF (reference sequence). CDR3 size: 13 residues.

This chain links TRBV6-2 or TRBV6-3 with TRBJ2-1; D unclear. Germline V CDR1 and CDR2: MNHEY, SVGEGT. Trimming shortened V by 2 bases and J by 0 bases, and 8 bases separated the two germline ends. CDR3 length equals 15 residues. CDR3 loop: CASSYPVSSYNEQFF. The CDR3 nucleotides read TGTGCCAGCAGTTACCCGGTGAGCTCCTACAATGAGCAGTTCTTC.

The table lists this clonotype with a few counts. V and J are TRBV19 and TRBJ2-2; the D gene is possibly TRBD2 (5 bases). V was trimmed by 7 bases and J by 2 bases, leaving 20 bases between them. The CDR3 consists of 17 residues. CDR1 and CDR2 (germline): LNHDA, SQIVND (reference sequence). The CDR3 DNA is TGTGCCAGTAACCTCAGAACGTTCCGGGATAACACCGGGGAGCTGTTTTTT. Encoded protein: CASNLRTFRDNTGELFF.

The chain couples TRBV18 to TRBJ1-1, with D uncertain. V was cut by 3 bases and J by 4 bases, with 15 bases left in between. The CDR3 length is 15 residues. Germline-derived CDR1 and CDR2 are KGHSH and LQKENI. The CDR3 DNA reads TGTGCCAGCTCACCGTTGAGGCTGGAGGGCACTGAAGCTTTCTTT. It translates to CASSPLRLEGTEAFF. The whole variable domain, filled in from reference TRBV18 and TRBJ1-1, reads NAGVMQNPRHLVRRRGQEARLRCSPMKGHSHVYWYRQLPEEGLKFMVYLQKENIIDESGMPKERFSAEFPKEGPSILRIQQVVRGDSAAYFCASSPLRLEGTEAFFGQGTRLTVV.

This clonotype was counted only a few times. CDR3 region: CASSQEVGHGDTEAFF. The DNA of the CDR3 is TGCGCCAGCAGCCAAGAGGTTGGACATGGGGACACTGAAGCTTTCTTT. This rearrangement joins TRBV4-3 to TRBJ1-1, with D perhaps matching TRBD1 (5 bases). Germline CDR1 LGHNA, CDR2 YSLEER. The CDR3 covers 16 residues. Between the trimmed V and J ends, which lost 0 bases and 3 bases, there was a span of 14 bases.

This clonotype was detected only a few times. This chain links TRBV5-1 with TRBJ2-5, with D perhaps matching TRBD1 (6 bases). The CDR3 covers 15 residues. Germline V gene data show CDR1 as SGHRS and CDR2 as YFSETQ. With 5 bases removed from V and 4 bases from J, the gap between germline ends came to 18 bases. The CDR3, as DNA: TGCGCCAGCAGACCAACAGGGTTATCGGGAGAGACCCAGTACTTC. It yields the protein CASRPTGLSGETQYF.

This chain links TRBV27 with TRBJ1-1; TRBD1 is a possible D gene (6 bases). Trimming took 4 bases from V and 5 from J, leaving 20 bases between them. The germline CDR1 and CDR2 sequences are MNHEY and SMNVEV (reference sequence). The CDR3 has 16 residues. The CDR3 DNA follows: TGTGCCAGCAGTTCATCCCCGGGACAAGGATCTACTGAAGCTTTCTTT. It yields the protein CASSSSPGQGSTEAFF.

A few counts support this clonotype. This chain joins TRBV29-1 and TRBJ2-5; maybe TRBD1 (6 bases). Looked up from germline, CDR1 is SQVTM and CDR2 is ANQGSEA. With 6 bases removed from V and 4 bases from J, the gap between germline ends came to 18 bases. The CDR3 consists of 14 residues. CDR3 loop: CSVEAWDMRETQYF. The CDR3 DNA reads as TGCAGCGTGGAGGCGTGGGACATGCGAGAGACCCAGTACTTC.